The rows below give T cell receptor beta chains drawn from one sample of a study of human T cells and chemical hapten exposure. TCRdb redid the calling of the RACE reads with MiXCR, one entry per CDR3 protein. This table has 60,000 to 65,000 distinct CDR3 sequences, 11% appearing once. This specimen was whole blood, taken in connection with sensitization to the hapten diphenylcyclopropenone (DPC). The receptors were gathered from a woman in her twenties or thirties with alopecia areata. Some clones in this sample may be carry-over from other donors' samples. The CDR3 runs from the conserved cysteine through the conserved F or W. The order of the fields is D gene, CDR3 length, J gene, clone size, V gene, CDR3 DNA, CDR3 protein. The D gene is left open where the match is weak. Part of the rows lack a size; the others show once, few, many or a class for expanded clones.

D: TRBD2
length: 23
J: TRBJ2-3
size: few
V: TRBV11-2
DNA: TGTGCCAGCAGCTTAAGTACCCAGGACGAGAGACTAGCGGGAGAACTAAGGGCAGATACGCAGTATTTT
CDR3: CASSLSTQDERLAGELRADTQYF

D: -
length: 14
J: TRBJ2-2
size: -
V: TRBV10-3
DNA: TGTGCCATCAGGCCGGGACAGAACACCGGGGAGCTGTTTTTT
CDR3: CAIRPGQNTGELFF

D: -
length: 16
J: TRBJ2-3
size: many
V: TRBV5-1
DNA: TGCGCCAGCAGCAGGTACGGTCGCCTTTCCACAGATACGCAGTATTTT
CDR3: CASSRYGRLSTDTQYF

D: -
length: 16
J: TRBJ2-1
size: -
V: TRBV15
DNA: TGTGCCACCAGCAGAGATAGGGACGGGCCCTACAATGAGCAGTTCTTC
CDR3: CATSRDRDGPYNEQFF

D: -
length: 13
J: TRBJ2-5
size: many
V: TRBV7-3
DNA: TGTGCCAGCAGCCGTCAGGGAAGAGAGACCCAGTACTTC
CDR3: CASSRQGRETQYF

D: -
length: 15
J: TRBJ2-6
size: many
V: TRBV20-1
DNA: TGCAGTGCTAGAGGGGGGTCCTCTGGGGCCAACGTCCTGACTTTC
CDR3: CSARGGSSGANVLTF

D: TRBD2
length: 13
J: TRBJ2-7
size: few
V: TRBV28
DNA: TGTGCCAGCAGTTCCCTAGCGGGAGATTCAAAGTACTTC
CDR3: CASSSLAGDSKYF

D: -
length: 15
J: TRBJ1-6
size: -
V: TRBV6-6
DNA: TGTGCCAGCAGTGTTTTCGCAGGAGGAAATTCACCCCTCCACTTT
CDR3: CASSVFAGGNSPLHF

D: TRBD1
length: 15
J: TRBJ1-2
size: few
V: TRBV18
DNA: TGTGCCAGCTCGGTGATCCAGGGGGCCAGCGATGGCTACACCTTC
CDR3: CASSVIQGASDGYTF

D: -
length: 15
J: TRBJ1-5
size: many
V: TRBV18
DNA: TGTGCCAGCTCCCGTTTCAATGAAGGCAATCAGCCCCAGCATTTT
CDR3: CASSRFNEGNQPQHF

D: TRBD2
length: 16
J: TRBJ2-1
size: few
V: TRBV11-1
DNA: TGTGCCAGCAGCCGTACCGCGACTAGCAGAAATAATGAGCAGTTCTTC
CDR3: CASSRTATSRNNEQFF

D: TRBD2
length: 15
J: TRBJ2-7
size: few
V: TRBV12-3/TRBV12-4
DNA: TGTGCCAGCAGATCACAAACGGGACTAGCCTACGAGCAGTACTTC
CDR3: CASRSQTGLAYEQYF

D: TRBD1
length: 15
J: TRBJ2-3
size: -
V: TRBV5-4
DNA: TGTGCCAGCAGTCCCCCTCCAGGGGGCTCAGATACGCAGTATTTT
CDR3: CASSPPPGGSDTQYF

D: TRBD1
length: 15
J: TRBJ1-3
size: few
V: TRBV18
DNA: TGTGCCAGCTCACCCAGCGGGACAGGGATAAACACCATATATTTT
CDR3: CASSPSGTGINTIYF